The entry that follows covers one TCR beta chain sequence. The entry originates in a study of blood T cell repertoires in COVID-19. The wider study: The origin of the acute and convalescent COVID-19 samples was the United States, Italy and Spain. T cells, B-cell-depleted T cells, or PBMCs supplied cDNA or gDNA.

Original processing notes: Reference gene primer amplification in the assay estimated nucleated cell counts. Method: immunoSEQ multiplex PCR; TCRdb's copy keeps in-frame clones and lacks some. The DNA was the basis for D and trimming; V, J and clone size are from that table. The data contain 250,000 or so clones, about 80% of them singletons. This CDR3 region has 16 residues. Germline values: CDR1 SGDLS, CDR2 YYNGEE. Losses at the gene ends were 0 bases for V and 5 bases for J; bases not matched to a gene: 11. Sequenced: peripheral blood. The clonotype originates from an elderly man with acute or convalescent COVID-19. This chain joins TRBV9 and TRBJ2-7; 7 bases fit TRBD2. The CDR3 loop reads CASSVAPAGAGNEQYF. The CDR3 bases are TGTGCCAGCAGCGTAGCCCCCGCGGGAGCGGGGAACGAGCAGTACTTC.